The rows below give T cell receptor beta chains drawn from one sample of a study of prognosis after radiotherapy for stage I lung cancer. TCRdb reanalysed the multiplex PCR reads using MiXCR and keeps one entry per CDR3 protein. The data contain 20,000 to 25,000 distinct CDR3 sequences, 40% of them singletons. The starting material was PBMCs, obtained before or after stereotactic body radiation therapy (not recorded which). The receptor source for this set is a donor at least 50 years old with non-small cell lung cancer. Both conserved end residues are part of each CDR3. Each record gives: V gene, J gene, clone size, D gene, CDR3 protein, CDR3 DNA. D genes are given only for firm matches. Size tells how often a clone was seen (once, few, many) or the class of an expanded clone, and some rows leave it out.

TRBV15,TRBJ1-1,-,-,CATSRDWEGEAFF,TGTGCCACCAGCAGAGATTGGGAGGGGGAAGCTTTCTTT
TRBV27,TRBJ2-1,-,-,CASIPTGYNEQFF,TGTGCCAGCATCCCTACAGGGTACAATGAGCAGTTCTTC
TRBV5-6,TRBJ2-7,many,TRBD1,CASSLGDREGYEQYF,TGTGCCAGCAGCTTGGGGGACAGGGAGGGCTACGAGCAGTACTTC
TRBV15,TRBJ2-7,many,-,CATSRVRGEQYF,TGTGCCACCAGCAGAGTAAGGGGTGAGCAGTACTTC
TRBV6-1,TRBJ2-6,-,-,CASSLLQSPGTNVLTF,TGTGCCAGCAGCTTGTTACAGAGCCCTGGGACCAACGTCCTGACTTTC
TRBV6-2/TRBV6-3,TRBJ1-3,once,-,CASSAESGGNTIYF,TGTGCCAGCAGTGCCGAGTCAGGCGGAAACACCATATATTTT
TRBV2,TRBJ2-6,-,-,CASSHGMSGSAVANVLTF,TGTGCCAGCAGCCACGGGATGAGTGGTTCTGCTGTGGCCAACGTCCTGACTTTC
TRBV28,TRBJ1-2,-,-,CASSARGNYGYTF,TGTGCCAGCAGTGCCAGGGGTAACTATGGCTACACCTTC
TRBV6-2/TRBV6-3,TRBJ1-5,-,-,CASSYREEYSNQPQHF,TGTGCCAGCAGTTACAGGGAAGAGTATAGCAATCAGCCCCAGCATTTT
TRBV7-2,TRBJ1-1,many,-,CASSITPGLQAFF,TGTGCCAGCAGCATAACTCCGGGACTTCAAGCTTTCTTT
TRBV27,TRBJ1-4,once,-,CASRRGHREKLFF,TGTGCCAGCAGACGAGGACACAGGGAAAAACTGTTTTTT
TRBV28,TRBJ2-2,-,TRBD1,CATTPCGTGDSVELFF,TGTGCCACCACCCCTTGTGGGACAGGGGATAGCGTGGAGCTGTTTTTT
TRBV5-1,TRBJ1-4,many,-,CASSPGAATNEKLFF,TGCGCCAGCAGCCCCGGGGCCGCAACTAATGAAAAACTGTTTTTT
TRBV7-3,TRBJ2-3,many,TRBD1,CASSLNRGSTDTQYF,TGTGCCAGCAGCTTAAACAGGGGCAGCACAGATACGCAGTATTTT
TRBV5-1,TRBJ2-3,-,-,CASSHGTWRGTDTQYF,TGCGCCAGCAGCCATGGGACTTGGCGAGGCACAGATACGCAGTATTTT